This TCR beta chain was documented in a study of glioma-infiltrating T cells after dendritic cell vaccination. Documented time point: after dendritic cell vaccination, including at tumor progression/relapse. Whole-study findings and limits: Estimated pretreatment TIL content predicted outcome after dendritic cell vaccination.

As to this clone: Its specificity is unknown.

Germline V gene sequence: CDR1 SGDLS, CDR2 YYNGEE. The CDR3 has 14 residues. The ends lost 3 bases at V and 1 base at J; junction bases unmatched: 1. Amplification used 60 V beta primers and 13 J beta primers. Method: immunoSEQ multiplex PCR; TCRdb's copy keeps in-frame clones and lacks some. The repertoire holds roughly 100,000 clones, with nearly 90% as singletons. The chain carries TRBV9 and TRBJ2-3, with TRBD2 matching over 8 bases. The specimen was blood, collected after dendritic cell vaccination. This clonotype originated in a human donor with glioblastoma. CDR3 in amino acids: CASSDGRGTDTQYF. The CDR3 DNA reads TGTGCCAGCAGCGACGGGAGGGGCACAGATACGCAGTATTTT.